A selection of T cell receptor beta chains follows, all from one sample in a study of PD-1 blockade in classical Hodgkin lymphoma. Generated by immunoSEQ multiplex PCR, the TCRdb table keeps only in-frame clones and is missing some. This table has around 100,000 clones, 90% appearing once. Sequences were derived from peripheral blood mononuclear cells (PBMCs), sampled before the fourth cycle of nivolumab. The receptors here all came from a human donor with classical Hodgkin lymphoma. Both conserved end residues are part of each CDR3. D genes are given only for firm matches. Some rows have no size entry. The others give once, few or many, or a class for an expanded clone.

v_call	j_call	clone_size	d_call	cdr3_aa	cdr3_nt
TRBV5-6	TRBJ2-7	-	-	CASIPGTGASSYEQYF	TGTGCCAGCATCCCGGGGACGGGGGCAAGCTCCTACGAGCAGTACTTC
TRBV6-4	TRBJ2-1	-	-	CASSETDGLGEQFF	TGTGCCAGCAGTGAGACAGATGGTCTTGGCGAGCAGTTCTTC
TRBV18	TRBJ1-4	-	-	CASSSEDSEKLFF	TGTGCCAGCTCATCAGAGGACAGTGAAAAACTGTTTTTT
TRBV30	TRBJ2-1	-	TRBD1	CAWSGDRDNEQFF	TGTGCCTGGAGTGGGGACAGGGATAATGAGCAGTTCTTC
TRBV18	TRBJ1-4	-	TRBD1	CASSPVTLLKWTGSPLNEKLFF	TGTGCCAGCTCACCTGTCACCCTCCTAAAGTGGACAGGGAGCCCCCTTAATGAAAAACTGTTTTTT
TRBV5-1	TRBJ2-7	-	TRBD1	CASSDRDRGGHEQYF	TGCGCCAGCAGCGACCGGGACAGGGGGGGCCACGAGCAGTACTTC
TRBV21-1	TRBJ1-1	-	-	CASSKVREGNTEAFF	TGTGCCAGCAGCAAAGTGAGGGAGGGGAACACTGAAGCTTTCTTT
TRBV7-2	TRBJ2-5	-	-	CASSSGHPGGTQYF	TGTGCCAGCAGCTCGGGACACCCGGGTGGGACCCAGTACTTC
TRBV4-2	TRBJ2-5	-	-	CASSQVGGDQETQYF	TGTGCCAGCAGCCAAGTGGGCGGGGACCAAGAGACCCAGTACTTC
TRBV2	TRBJ2-5	-	-	CASSYTGETQYF	TGTGCCAGCAGTTACACGGGGGAGACCCAGTACTTC
TRBV15	TRBJ1-6	few	-	CATRTANSPLHF	TGTGCCACCCGAACGGCTAATTCACCCCTCCACTTT
TRBV7-9	TRBJ1-2	-	-	CASSLEQFYGYTF	TGTGCCAGCAGCTTGGAACAATTCTATGGCTACACCTTC
TRBV5-1	TRBJ2-6	-	TRBD1	CASSPGDAGGSSGANVLTF	TGCGCCAGCAGCCCCGGAGACGCAGGGGGCTCCTCTGGGGCCAACGTCCTGACTTTC
TRBV2	TRBJ1-1	-	-	CASSEDPIKLEAFF	TGTGCCAGCAGTGAGGATCCGATCAAGCTTGAAGCTTTCTTT
TRBV7-9	TRBJ2-1	-	-	CASSLVRLRYNEQFF	TGTGCCAGCAGCTTAGTAAGACTAAGATACAATGAGCAGTTCTTC
TRBV19	TRBJ1-5	-	-	CASRTGSNQPQHF	TGTGCCAGTAGGACAGGTAGCAATCAGCCCCAGCATTTT
TRBV12-5	TRBJ2-7	-	TRBD1	CASGVGGGSYEQYF	TGTGCTAGTGGTGTAGGGGGCGGCTCCTACGAGCAGTACTTC
TRBV7-2	TRBJ2-7	-	-	CASSLEPVSYEQYF	TGTGCCAGCAGCCTTGAACCGGTCTCCTACGAGCAGTACTTC
TRBV19	TRBJ2-5	-	-	CATGEVQETQYF	TGTGCCACCGGGGAAGTTCAAGAGACCCAGTACTTC
TRBV11-3	TRBJ2-1	-	-	CASSLDGGWDNEQFF	TGTGCCAGCAGCTTAGATGGGGGGTGGGACAATGAGCAGTTCTTC
TRBV9	TRBJ1-5	few	-	CASSRSGGQPQHF	TGTGCCAGCAGCAGGTCCGGCGGTCAGCCCCAGCATTTT
TRBV18	TRBJ2-3	-	-	CASSPPTGLSTDTQYF	TGTGCCAGCTCACCCCCTACGGGGCTTAGCACAGATACGCAGTATTTT